This T cell receptor (beta chain) comes out of a study of shared clonotypes between healthy human individuals. In the study overall: The study enrolled a couple of women and three men aged 18 to 49.

Study-level results: It was the few donors that limited the genetic and exposure-history diversity represented.

Remarks on this clone: No antigen is known for it.

Template for every sorted-subset replicate PCR totaled about 200 ng DNA, around 33,000 T cell genomes. Profiling relied on immunoSEQ multiplex PCR, and the TCRdb table lists in-frame clones only, not all of them. The data show around 550,000 clones, about 96% seen once. Sequenced sample: naive CD4+ T cells sorted from blood. Noted subset: CD45RA+ positively selected. The receptor's source is a woman between 25 and 40 years old in good health.

CDR3 sequence: CASSQEASQETQYF. The CDR3 coding sequence is TGTGCCAGCAGCCAGGAAGCTTCTCAGGAGACCCAGTACTTC. The gene calls are TRBV5-4 and TRBJ2-5, with D unresolved. V was trimmed by 4 bases and J by 5 bases, leaving 15 bases between them. This CDR3 is built from 14 residues. Germline V gives CDR1 SGHNT, CDR2 YYREEE (reference sequence).